The 7 T cell receptor beta chains listed next were all sequenced from one sample in a study of a mutant IDH1 vaccine in newly diagnosed glioma. Time point reported: week 11, during vaccination. Each vaccine dose was 300 ug of mutant IDH1 20-mer peptide, with topical imiquimod. No antigens are known for them. TCRdb keeps only in-frame clones here, not all; method: immunoSEQ multiplex PCR. The sample contains over 60,000 clones, around 91% of which appear only once. The sequences come from PBMCs, collected from a glioma patient whose treatment included an IDH1 peptide vaccine. The receptors come from a man aged 40-50 years with glioma.

The J gene is TRBJ2-1, the V gene TRBV7-2, with D perhaps matching TRBD1 (5 bases). Trimming took off 1 base at V and 11 bases at J, with 21 bases between the two ends. The CDR3 contains 16 residues. Germline V gene sequence: CDR1 SGHTA, CDR2 FQGNSA. CDR3 in amino acids: CASSLVYSLAQDKQFF. CDR3 DNA: TGTGCCAGCAGCTTAGTTTATTCTTTGGCCCAGGACAAGCAGTTCTTC.

V is TRBV9 and J is TRBJ1-3; perhaps TRBD1 as D (6 bases). CDR3 size: 15 residues. Per germline, CDR1 SGDLS and CDR2 YYNGEE. V was shortened by 3 bases and J by 2 bases, with 12 bases between the two germline ends. CDR3 in DNA: TGTGCCAGCAGCGGCACTACAGGGACTGGAAACACCATATATTTT. Its translation: CASSGTTGTGNTIYF.

The chain carries TRBV7-9 and TRBJ1-2, with 7 positions matching TRBD1. Looked up from germline, CDR1 is SEHNR and CDR2 is FQNEAQ (reference sequence). The CDR3 totals 13 residues. V was clipped by 5 bases and J by 2 bases; unmatched bases: 2. Here the CDR3 DNA reads TGTGCCAGCAGCGTGGGACAGAACTATGGCTACACCTTC. It codes for CASSVGQNYGYTF.

This clone turned up a few times. The sample contains more than one DNA sequence encoding this CDR3. The V gene is TRBV11-3, the J gene TRBJ2-3; TRBD2 agrees at 7 bases. V shed 1 base, J shed 3 bases, and the junction held 7 bases outside the gene matches. Germline V gene lookup returns CDR1 SGHNT and CDR2 YENEEA. The CDR3 covers 16 residues. CDR3 sequence (DNA): TGTGCCAGCAGCTTAGGCGGCGGGAGTGGTACAGATACGCAGTATTTT. This encodes CASSLGGGSGTDTQYF.

The CDR3 nucleotides read TGCAGCGTTGATCGGATGACGGGTGCTGGGTATGGCTACACCTTC. It translates to CSVDRMTGAGYGYTF. The chain is built from TRBV29-1 and TRBJ1-2; D is unclear. V lost 3 bases and J lost 5, with 19 bases in between. Per the germline V gene, CDR1 is SQVTM and CDR2 is ANQGSEA. The CDR3 sequence is 15 residues long.

About this clone itself: The sample carries other DNA sequences with the same CDR3. The gene calls are TRBV19 and TRBJ1-5; TRBD1 matches at 9 bases. Germline assignment: CDR1 LNHDA and CDR2 SQIVND (reference sequence). J gave up 4 bases and V 5 bases, and 9 bases lay outside the gene matches. This CDR3 spans 16 amino acids. The CDR3 DNA sequence: TGTGCCAGTAGTTCAATAACAGGGGGCCCTAATCAGCCCCAGCATTTT. Translated: CASSSITGGPNQPQHF.

This clone was detected only a few times. The chain joins TRBV7-9 to TRBJ1-1, with a weak D call TRBD1 (6 bases). V lost 5 bases and J lost 4, with 20 bases in between. Per germline, CDR1 SEHNR and CDR2 FQNEAQ (reference sequence). This CDR3 region has 16 residues. The chain's CDR3 is CASSQRSQGSGTEAFF. The CDR3 nucleotides read TGTGCCAGCAGCCAACGATCTCAGGGGAGTGGCACTGAAGCTTTCTTT. Full variable domain (missing parts from reference TRBV7-9 and TRBJ1-1): DTGVSQNPRHKITKRGQNVTFRCDPISEHNRLYWYRQTLGQGPEFLTYFQNEAQLEKSRLLSDRFSAERPKGSFSTLEIQRTEQGDSAMYLCASSQRSQGSGTEAFFGQGTRLTVV.